This T cell receptor beta chain was observed in a study of blood T cell repertoires in COVID-19 (TCRdb year 2020). For context, the study as a whole: Collaborator samples came from the United States, Italy and Spain and covered acute and convalescent phases of COVID-19. The samples were drawn from two sources: the first 160 participants of the ongoing ImmuneRACE study, and over 1,000 subjects contributed by 6 global collaborators. The repertoires were released in a freely available public database intended as a resource for research on the immune response to SARS-CoV-2. The prospective study material was composed of cDNA or gDNA derived from T cells, B-cell-depleted T cells, or PBMCs. Nearly every sample came with metadata listing a de-identified subject ID, COVID-19 status, age in years and sex. Subjects who had been exposed to COVID-19, were actively infected with it, or had recovered from it provided the deeply sampled blood TCRbeta repertoires that made up the dataset. Where HLA class I and class II types were available, the types were taken from metadata supplied by the sample provider, not from assay-based typing. On the study overall, not on this receptor specifically: Clinical and demographic metadata were provided uncurated, with the amount varying by source and participant.

Whole blood was collected in K2EDTA tubes by collaborating institutions according to the institutions' own protocols. Collaborator samples were shipped for TCRbeta analysis as frozen whole blood, isolated PBMCs, or DNA extracted from either sample type. The immunoSEQ Assay, a bias-controlled multiplex PCR, was used to amplify TCRbeta CDR3 regions from genomic DNA. In the paper's pipeline: The number of nucleated cells in each sample was estimated by amplification of reference gene primers within the assay. To quantify the absolute abundance of each unique TCRbeta CDR3 rearrangement, sequence reads were collapsed and filtered. Productive Simpson clonality was computed per sample as the square root of Simpson's diversity index over productive rearrangements. The clones in this table, taken by TCRdb from immuneACCESS, are in-frame only. Not every clone is retained; where verified, under half of the shortfall comes from an unresolved V gene, and the cause of the rest is unknown. That table furnishes V, J and clone size, whereas the DNA furnished D and trimming. Within this sample are tens of thousands of clones, with 80% to 85% of them counted one time only. The ten top clones hold roughly 14% of the sample.

V loses 5 bases at its end and J loses 7 bases; junction bases beyond the gene matches: 8. For CDR1 and CDR2, the germline V gene lists MNHEY and SVGEGT. Inclusive of the bounding cysteine and phenylalanine, the CDR3 is 14 residues long. The DNA shown is the 42-base CDR3, in frame from base 1. This clone occurred once. The antigen it binds to is not known. Base qualities were left out, and no much larger clone turns up one base away. The rearranged segments are TRBV6-2 or TRBV6-3 and TRBJ1-5; 7 bases in between match TRBD1. Sequenced material: peripheral blood. The receptor comes from a human donor with acute or convalescent COVID-19. The donor label of this sample is uncertain. The CDR3 region: CASSIQGRGQPQHF. The nucleotides read TGTGCCAGCAGTATACAGGGGAGAGGCCAGCCCCAGCATTTT.